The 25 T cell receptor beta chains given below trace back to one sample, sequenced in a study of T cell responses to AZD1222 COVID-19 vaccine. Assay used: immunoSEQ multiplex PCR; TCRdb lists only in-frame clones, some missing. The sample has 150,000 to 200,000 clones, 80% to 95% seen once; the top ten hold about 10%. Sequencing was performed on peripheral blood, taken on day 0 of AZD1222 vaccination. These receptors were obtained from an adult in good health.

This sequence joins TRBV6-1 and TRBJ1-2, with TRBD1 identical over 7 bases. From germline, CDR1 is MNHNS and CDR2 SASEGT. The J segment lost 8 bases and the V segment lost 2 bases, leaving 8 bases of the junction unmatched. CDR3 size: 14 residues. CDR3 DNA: TGTGCCAGCAGTGAAAGACAGGGTAGAGACGGCTACACCTTC. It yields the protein CASSERQGRDGYTF.

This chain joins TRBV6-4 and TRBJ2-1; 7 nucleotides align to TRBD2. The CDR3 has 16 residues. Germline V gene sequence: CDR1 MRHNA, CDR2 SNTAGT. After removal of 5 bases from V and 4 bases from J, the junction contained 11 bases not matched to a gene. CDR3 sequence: CASSKGPGLGYNEQFF. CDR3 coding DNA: TGTGCCAGCAGTAAAGGCCCCGGACTAGGTTACAATGAGCAGTTCTTC.

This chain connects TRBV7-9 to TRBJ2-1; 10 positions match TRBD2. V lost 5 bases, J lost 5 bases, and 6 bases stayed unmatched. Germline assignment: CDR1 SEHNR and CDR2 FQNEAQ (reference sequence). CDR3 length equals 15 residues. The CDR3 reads CASSDGTSVHNEQFF. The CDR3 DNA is TGTGCCAGCAGCGACGGGACTAGCGTGCACAATGAGCAGTTCTTC.

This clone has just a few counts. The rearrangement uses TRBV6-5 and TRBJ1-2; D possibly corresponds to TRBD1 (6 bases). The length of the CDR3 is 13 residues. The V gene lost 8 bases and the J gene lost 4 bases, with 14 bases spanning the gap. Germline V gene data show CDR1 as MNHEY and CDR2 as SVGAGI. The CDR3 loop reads CASLRQAFYGYTF. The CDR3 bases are TGTGCCAGCCTCCGACAGGCCTTCTATGGCTACACCTTC.

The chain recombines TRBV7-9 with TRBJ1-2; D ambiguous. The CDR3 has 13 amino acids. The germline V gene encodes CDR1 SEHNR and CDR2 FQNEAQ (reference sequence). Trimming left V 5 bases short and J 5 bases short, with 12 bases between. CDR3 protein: CASSLSSAYGYTF. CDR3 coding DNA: TGTGCCAGCAGCCTAAGCTCAGCATATGGCTACACCTTC. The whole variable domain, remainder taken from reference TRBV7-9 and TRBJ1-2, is DTGVSQNPRHKITKRGQNVTFRCDPISEHNRLYWYRQTLGQGPEFLTYFQNEAQLEKSRLLSDRFSAERPKGSFSTLEIQRTEQGDSAMYLCASSLSSAYGYTFGSGTRLTVV.

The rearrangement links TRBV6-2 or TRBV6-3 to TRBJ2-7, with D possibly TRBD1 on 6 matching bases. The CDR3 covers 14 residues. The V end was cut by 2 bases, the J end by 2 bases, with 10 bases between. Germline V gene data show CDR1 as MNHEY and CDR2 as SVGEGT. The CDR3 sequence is CASSYRDNAYEQYV. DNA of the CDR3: TGTGCCAGCAGTTACCGGGACAATGCCTACGAGCAGTACGTC.

CDR3: CASGAVSYNSPLHF. The CDR3 DNA is TGTGCCAGCGGGGCCGTCTCCTATAATTCACCCCTCCACTTT. V and J are TRBV28 and TRBJ1-6, with a possible D match to TRBD1 (5 bases). Germline CDR1 and CDR2: MDHEN and SYDVKM. The CDR3 covers 14 residues. With 8 bases removed from V and 0 bases from J, the gap between germline ends came to 8 bases. The complete variable domain, with remaining parts taken from reference TRBV28 and TRBJ1-6, reads DVKVTQSSRYLVKRTGEKVFLECVQDMDHENMFWYRQDPGLGLRLIYFSYDVKMKEKGDIPEGYSVSREKKERFSLILESASTNQTSMYLCASGAVSYNSPLHFGNGTRLTVT.

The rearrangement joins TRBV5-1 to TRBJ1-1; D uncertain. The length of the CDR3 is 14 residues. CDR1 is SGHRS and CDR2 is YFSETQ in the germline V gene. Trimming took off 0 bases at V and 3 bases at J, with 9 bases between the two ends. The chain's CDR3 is CASSLGARDTEAFF. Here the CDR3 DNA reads TGCGCCAGCAGCTTGGGGGCTCGGGACACTGAAGCTTTCTTT.

CDR3 DNA sequence: TGCGCCAGCAGCCGAACGGATAGTAGTAATGCTGAAGCTTTCTTT. Residues: CASSRTDSSNAEAFF. This chain connects TRBV5-1 to TRBJ1-1; D is unclear. The V and J ends lost 4 bases and 6 bases respectively, with 19 bases between them. Germline loops: CDR1 SGHRS, CDR2 YFSETQ. The CDR3 sequence is 15 residues long. Using reference TRBV5-1 and TRBJ1-1 for the parts outside the CDR3, the full variable domain is KAGVTQTPRYLIKTRGQQVTLSCSPISGHRSVSWYQQTPGQGLQFLFEYFSETQRNKGNFPGRFSGRQFSNSRSEMNVSTLELGDSALYLCASSRTDSSNAEAFFGQGTRLTVV.

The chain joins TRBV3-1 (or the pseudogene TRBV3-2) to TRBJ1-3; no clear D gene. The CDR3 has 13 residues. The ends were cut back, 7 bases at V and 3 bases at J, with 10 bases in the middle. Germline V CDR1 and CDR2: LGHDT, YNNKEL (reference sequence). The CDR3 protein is CASTLEDGNTIYF. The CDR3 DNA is TGTGCCAGCACTCTAGAGGATGGAAACACCATATATTTT.

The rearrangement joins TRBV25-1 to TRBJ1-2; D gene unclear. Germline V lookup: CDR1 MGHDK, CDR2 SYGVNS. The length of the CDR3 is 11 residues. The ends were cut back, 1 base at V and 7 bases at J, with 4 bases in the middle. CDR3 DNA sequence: TGTGCCAGCAGTGAATGGGGTGGCTACACCTTC. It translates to CASSEWGGYTF.

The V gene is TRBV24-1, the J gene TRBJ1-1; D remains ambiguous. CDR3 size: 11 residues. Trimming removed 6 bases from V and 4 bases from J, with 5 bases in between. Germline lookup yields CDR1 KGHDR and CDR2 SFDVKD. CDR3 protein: CATSTGTEAFF. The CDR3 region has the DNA TGTGCCACCAGTACGGGCACTGAAGCTTTCTTT.

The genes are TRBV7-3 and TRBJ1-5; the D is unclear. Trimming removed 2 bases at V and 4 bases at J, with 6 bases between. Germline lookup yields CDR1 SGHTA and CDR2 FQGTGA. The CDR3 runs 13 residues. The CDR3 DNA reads TGTGCCAGCAGCTTAGAAGAAAATCAGCCCCAGCATTTT. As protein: CASSLEENQPQHF. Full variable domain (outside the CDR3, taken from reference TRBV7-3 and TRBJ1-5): GAGVSQTPSNKVTEKGKYVELRCDPISGHTALYWYRQSLGQGPEFLIYFQGTGAADDSGLPNDRFFAVRPEGSVSTLKIQRTERGDSAVYLCASSLEENQPQHFGDGTRLSIL.

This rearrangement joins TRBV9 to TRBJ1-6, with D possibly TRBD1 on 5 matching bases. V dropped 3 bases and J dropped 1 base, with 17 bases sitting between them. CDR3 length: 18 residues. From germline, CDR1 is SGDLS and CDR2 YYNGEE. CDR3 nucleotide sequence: TGTGCCAGCAGCGAGGGACGGTCGCCCGAATCCTATAATTCACCCCTCCACTTT. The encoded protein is CASSEGRSPESYNSPLHF.

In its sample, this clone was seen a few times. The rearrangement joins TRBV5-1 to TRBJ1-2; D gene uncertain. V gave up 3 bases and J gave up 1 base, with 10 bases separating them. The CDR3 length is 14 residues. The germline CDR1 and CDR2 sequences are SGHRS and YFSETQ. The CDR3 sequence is CASSYDTYNYGYTF. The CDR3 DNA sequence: TGCGCCAGCAGCTACGACACCTATAACTATGGCTACACCTTC.

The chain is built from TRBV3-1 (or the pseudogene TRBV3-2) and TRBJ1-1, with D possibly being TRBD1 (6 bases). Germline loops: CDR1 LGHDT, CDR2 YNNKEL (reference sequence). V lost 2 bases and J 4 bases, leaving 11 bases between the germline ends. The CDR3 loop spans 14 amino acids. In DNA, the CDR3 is TGTGCCAGCAGCCAAACGACAGGCGGCACTGAAGCTTTCTTT. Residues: CASSQTTGGTEAFF.

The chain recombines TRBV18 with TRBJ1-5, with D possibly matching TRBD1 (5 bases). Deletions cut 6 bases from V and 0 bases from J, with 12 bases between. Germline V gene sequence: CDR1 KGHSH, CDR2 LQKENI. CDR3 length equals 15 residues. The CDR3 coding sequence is TGTGCCAGCTCCCCCTCGGGGGTTAGCAATCAGCCCCAGCATTTT. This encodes CASSPSGVSNQPQHF. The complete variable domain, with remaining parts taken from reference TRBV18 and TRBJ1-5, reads NAGVMQNPRHLVRRRGQEARLRCSPMKGHSHVYWYRQLPEEGLKFMVYLQKENIIDESGMPKERFSAEFPKEGPSILRIQQVVRGDSAAYFCASSPSGVSNQPQHFGDGTRLSIL.

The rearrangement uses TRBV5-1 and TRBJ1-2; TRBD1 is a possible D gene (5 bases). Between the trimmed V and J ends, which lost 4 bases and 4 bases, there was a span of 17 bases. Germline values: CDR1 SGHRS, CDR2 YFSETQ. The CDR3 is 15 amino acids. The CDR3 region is CASSLVDGGSYGYTF. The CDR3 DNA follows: TGCGCCAGCAGCCTAGTGGACGGGGGGAGCTATGGCTACACCTTC.

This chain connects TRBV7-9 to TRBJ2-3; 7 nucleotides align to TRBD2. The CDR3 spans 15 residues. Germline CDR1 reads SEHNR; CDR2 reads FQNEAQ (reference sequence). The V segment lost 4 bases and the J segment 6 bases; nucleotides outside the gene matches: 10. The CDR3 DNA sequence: TGTGCCAGCAGCTCCCGGGGAGGGGAGGGGGATACGCAGTATTTT. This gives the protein CASSSRGGEGDTQYF.

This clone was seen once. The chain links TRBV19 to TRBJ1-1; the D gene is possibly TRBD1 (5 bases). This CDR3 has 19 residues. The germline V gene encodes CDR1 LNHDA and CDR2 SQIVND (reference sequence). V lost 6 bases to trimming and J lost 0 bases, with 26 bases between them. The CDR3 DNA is TGTGCCAGTAGCCGGGCCCTACAGGAATACTATTTTATGAACACTGAAGCTTTCTTT. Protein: CASSRALQEYYFMNTEAFF.

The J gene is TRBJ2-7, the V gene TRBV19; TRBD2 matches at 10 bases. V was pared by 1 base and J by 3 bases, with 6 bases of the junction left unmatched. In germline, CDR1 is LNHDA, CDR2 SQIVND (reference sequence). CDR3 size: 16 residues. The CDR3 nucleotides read TGTGCCAGTAGTATAGGTGGGGCTAGCGGGAGCTACGAGCAGTACTTC. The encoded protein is CASSIGGASGSYEQYF.

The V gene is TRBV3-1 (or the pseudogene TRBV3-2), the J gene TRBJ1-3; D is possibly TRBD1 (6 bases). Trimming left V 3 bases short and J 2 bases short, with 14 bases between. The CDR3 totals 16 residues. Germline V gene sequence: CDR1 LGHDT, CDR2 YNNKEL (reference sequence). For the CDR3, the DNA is TGTGCCAGCAGCCAGGGCCCCGCAGGGGCTGGAAACACCATATATTTT. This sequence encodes CASSQGPAGAGNTIYF.

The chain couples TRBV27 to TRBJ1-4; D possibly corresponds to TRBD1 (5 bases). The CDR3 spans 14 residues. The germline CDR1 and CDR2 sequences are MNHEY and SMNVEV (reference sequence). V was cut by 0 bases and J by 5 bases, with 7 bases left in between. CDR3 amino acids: CASSLSAGNEKLFF. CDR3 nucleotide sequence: TGTGCCAGCAGTTTATCGGCAGGGAATGAAAAACTGTTTTTT. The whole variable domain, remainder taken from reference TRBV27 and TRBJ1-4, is EAQVTQNPRYLITVTGKKLTVTCSQNMNHEYMSWYRQDPGLGLRQIYYSMNVEVTDKGDVPEGYKVSRKEKRNFPLILESPSPNQTSLYFCASSLSAGNEKLFFGSGTQLSVL.

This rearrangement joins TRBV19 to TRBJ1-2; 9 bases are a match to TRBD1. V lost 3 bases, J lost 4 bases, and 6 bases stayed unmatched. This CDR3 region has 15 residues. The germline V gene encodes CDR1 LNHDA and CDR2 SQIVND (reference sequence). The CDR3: CASSITGTGLYGYTF. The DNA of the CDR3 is TGTGCCAGTAGTATCACAGGGACAGGGCTCTATGGCTACACCTTC.

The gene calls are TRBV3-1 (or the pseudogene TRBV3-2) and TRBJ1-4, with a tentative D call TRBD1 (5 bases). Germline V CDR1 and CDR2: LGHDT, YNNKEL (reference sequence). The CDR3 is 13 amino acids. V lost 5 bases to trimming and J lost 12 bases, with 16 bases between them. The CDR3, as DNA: TGTGCCAGCAGCTTGATCCAGGGTGGGGAACTGTTTTTT. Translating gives CASSLIQGGELFF.